This T cell receptor (beta chain) was recovered during a study of T cell repertoires in cytomegalovirus infection (dated 2019 in TCRdb). Looking at the study overall: Donor HLA type was relevant to the analysis, as public TCR beta signatures indicated carriage of CMV infection together with the matching HLA type.

Findings and caveats that apply to the study as a whole: Cumulative frequency of public TCR beta family members discriminated carriers of CMV infection plus the relevant HLA type in this cohort and an independent roughly 330-donor cohort. The ex vivo response was dominated by HLA-C-restricted CMV-specific TCR beta clonotypes, which also provided the single most frequent clonotype in two of eight donors.

Including cysteine and phenylalanine, the CDR3 has 13 amino acids. The retained sequence is limited to the CDR3, 39 bases, with the frame set at the first base. CDR1 and CDR2 are read off the germline V gene (reference sequence) as DFQATT and SNEGSKA. Trimming removed 1 base from V and 6 bases from J, leaving 10 bases between the germline ends. The sample was run on an Illumina HiSeq 1500. TCRdb reprocessing: public reads trimmed at Q25 with fastp, clones called with MiXCR, in-frame beta chains kept. Each CDR3 protein gets just one entry, which takes the most common genes and DNA from the rows behind it. For this sample the table gives under 350,000 distinct CDR3 sequences, of which 9.6% were detected only once. The ten largest clones represent around 2.4% of the sample. A note on this clonotype: No antigen is known for it. The sample holds no much larger clone one base away, and base qualities are not on file.

Sample: PBMCs. The receptor was derived from a human donor in good health (CMV status not recorded). Some clones in this sample may be carry-over from other donors' samples. The chain is made from TRBV20-1 and TRBJ2-1; the D gene cannot be resolved reliably. The CDR3 reads as follows: CSARGEASNEQFF. The DNA is TGCAGTGCTAGAGGAGAAGCGAGCAATGAGCAGTTCTTC.